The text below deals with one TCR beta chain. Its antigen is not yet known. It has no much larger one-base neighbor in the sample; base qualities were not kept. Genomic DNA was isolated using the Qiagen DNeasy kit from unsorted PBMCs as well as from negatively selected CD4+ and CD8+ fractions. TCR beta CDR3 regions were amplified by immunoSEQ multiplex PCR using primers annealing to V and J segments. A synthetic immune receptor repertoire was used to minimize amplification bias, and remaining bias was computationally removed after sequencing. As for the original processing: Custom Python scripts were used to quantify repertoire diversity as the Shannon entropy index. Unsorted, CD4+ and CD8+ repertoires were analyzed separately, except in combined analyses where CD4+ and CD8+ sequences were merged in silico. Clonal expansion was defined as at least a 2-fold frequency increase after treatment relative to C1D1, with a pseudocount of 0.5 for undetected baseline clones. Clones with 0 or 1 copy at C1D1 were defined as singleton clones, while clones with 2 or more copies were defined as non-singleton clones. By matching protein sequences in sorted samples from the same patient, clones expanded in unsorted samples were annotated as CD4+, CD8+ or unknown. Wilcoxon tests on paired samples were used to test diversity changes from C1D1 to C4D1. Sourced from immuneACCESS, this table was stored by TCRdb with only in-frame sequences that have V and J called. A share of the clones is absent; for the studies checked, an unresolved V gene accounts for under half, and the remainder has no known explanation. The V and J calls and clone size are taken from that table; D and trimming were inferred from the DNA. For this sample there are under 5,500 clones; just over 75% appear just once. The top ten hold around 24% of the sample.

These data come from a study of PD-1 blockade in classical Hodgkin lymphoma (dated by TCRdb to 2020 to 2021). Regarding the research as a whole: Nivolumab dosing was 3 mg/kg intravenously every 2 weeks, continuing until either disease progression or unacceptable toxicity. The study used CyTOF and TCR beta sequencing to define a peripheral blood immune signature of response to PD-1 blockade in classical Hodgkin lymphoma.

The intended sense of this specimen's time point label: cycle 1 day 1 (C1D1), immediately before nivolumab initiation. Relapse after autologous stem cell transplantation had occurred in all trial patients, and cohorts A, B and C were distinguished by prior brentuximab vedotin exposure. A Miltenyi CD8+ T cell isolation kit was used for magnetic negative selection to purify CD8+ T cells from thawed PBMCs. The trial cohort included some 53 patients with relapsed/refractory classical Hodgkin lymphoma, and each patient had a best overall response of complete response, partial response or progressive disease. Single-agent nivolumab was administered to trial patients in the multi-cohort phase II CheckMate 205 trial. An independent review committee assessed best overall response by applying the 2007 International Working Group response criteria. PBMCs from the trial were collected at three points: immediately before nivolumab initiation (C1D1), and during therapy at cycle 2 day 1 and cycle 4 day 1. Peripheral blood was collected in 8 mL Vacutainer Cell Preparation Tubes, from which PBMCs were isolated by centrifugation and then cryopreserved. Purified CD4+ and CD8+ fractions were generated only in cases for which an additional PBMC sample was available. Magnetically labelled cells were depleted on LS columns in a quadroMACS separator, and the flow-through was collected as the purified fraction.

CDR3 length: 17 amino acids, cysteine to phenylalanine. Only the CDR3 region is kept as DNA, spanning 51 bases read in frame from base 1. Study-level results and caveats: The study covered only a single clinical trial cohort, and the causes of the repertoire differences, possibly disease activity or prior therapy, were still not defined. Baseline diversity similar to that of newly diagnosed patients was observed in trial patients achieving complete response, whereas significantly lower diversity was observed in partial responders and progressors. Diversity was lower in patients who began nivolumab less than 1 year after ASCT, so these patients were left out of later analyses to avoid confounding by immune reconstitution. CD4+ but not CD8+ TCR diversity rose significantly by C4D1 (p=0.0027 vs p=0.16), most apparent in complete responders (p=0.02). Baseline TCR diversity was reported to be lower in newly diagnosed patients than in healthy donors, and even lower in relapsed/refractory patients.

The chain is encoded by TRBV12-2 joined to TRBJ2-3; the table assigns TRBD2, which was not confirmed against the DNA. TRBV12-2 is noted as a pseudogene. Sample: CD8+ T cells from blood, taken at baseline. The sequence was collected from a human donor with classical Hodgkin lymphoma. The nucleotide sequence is TGTGCAAGTCGCTACCGAGGACTAGCGGGAATGGGAGATACGCAGTATTTT. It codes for CASRYRGLAGMGDTQYF.